The 6 T cell receptor beta chains reported below all come from one sample, sequenced in a study of blood T cell repertoires in COVID-19. TCRdb's table, derived via immunoSEQ multiplex PCR, lists solely in-frame clones and lacks some. The table has a few hundred thousand clones, roughly 80% seen once. The sequencing input was peripheral blood. Every receptor here comes from an elderly woman with acute or convalescent COVID-19.

V usage is TRBV5-4 and J usage is TRBJ2-1, with D possibly being TRBD2 (8 bases). The CDR3 runs 15 residues. Trimming took 4 bases from V and 2 from J, leaving 13 bases between them. Germline values: CDR1 SGHNT, CDR2 YYREEE (reference sequence). The DNA of the CDR3 is TGTGCCAGCAGCCGGGGGGGACAGACCTACAATGAGCAGTTCTTC. This encodes CASSRGGQTYNEQFF.

The chain carries TRBV11-3 and TRBJ1-1, with a possible D match to TRBD1 (5 bases). Trimming removed 5 bases at V and 6 bases at J, with 13 bases between. Germline CDR1 is SGHNT and CDR2 is YENEEA. The CDR3 totals 13 residues. The CDR3 DNA follows: TGTGCCAGCAGCCCTGGGGGGGGTGCTGAAGCTTTCTTT. It specifies CASSPGGGAEAFF.

The chain joins TRBV7-9 to TRBJ2-7, with D perhaps TRBD1 (6 bases). The germline CDR1 and CDR2 sequences are SEHNR and FQNEAQ (reference sequence). The CDR3 runs to 11 residues. Trimming stripped 5 bases from V and 7 bases from J, with 9 bases between. The CDR3, as DNA: TGTGCCAGCAGCATAGGACAGGAGCAGTACTTC. Its protein product is CASSIGQEQYF.

This clone was picked up one time. V gene TRBV19 combines with J gene TRBJ1-5, with D tentatively TRBD1 (5 bases). The V gene lost 9 bases and the J gene lost 5 bases, with 14 bases spanning the gap. Germline-derived CDR1 and CDR2 are LNHDA and SQIVND (reference sequence). The CDR3 extends over 13 amino acids. The CDR3 sequence is CASHDRSDQPQHF. For the CDR3, the DNA is TGTGCCAGCCATGACAGAAGCGATCAGCCCCAGCATTTT.

Regarding this clone: The junction departs from germline at one end; a sequencing error may be responsible. The chain combines TRBV7-9 with TRBJ2-1; 9 bases agree with TRBD2. This CDR3 is built from 17 residues. In germline, CDR1 is SEHNR, CDR2 FQNEAQ (reference sequence). The CDR3 nucleotides read TGTCCCAGCAGCTCCTTCGGGGGCGGGGGGGACAAGAACCCGCAGTTCTTC. It translates to CPSSSFGGGGDKNPQFF.

J is TRBJ2-2 and V is TRBV6-6; D perhaps matches TRBD1 (5 bases). From germline, CDR1 is MNHNY and CDR2 SVGAGI (reference sequence). This CDR3 comprises 12 residues. Trimming cost V 6 bases and J 5 bases, with 7 bases left between them. CDR3: CASSSGTGELFF. The CDR3 coding sequence is TGTGCCAGCAGCTCAGGGACCGGGGAGCTGTTTTTT.